These 13 T cell receptor beta chains were sequenced from one sample in a study of T cells in Graves' hyperthyroidism and ophthalmopathy (dated by TCRdb to about 2019). Receptors were amplified or captured by multiplex PCR. Sequencing relied on an Illumina HiSeq 2000. The TCR beta CDR3 regions were amplified from RNA transcripts. For the first round of RT-PCR on the TCR CDR3, the HTBI primer set was used together with the Qiagen OneStep RT-PCR kit. TCRdb trimmed public reads at Q25 via fastp, called clones via MiXCR and kept in-frame beta chains. Each entry is one CDR3 protein sequence, shown with its most common DNA and genes. Recorded for this sample are about 690,000 distinct CDR3 sequences; 17% of them occurred a single time. Clones ranked in the top ten supply 15% to 19% of the sample. The sequenced sample consisted of blood. The receptors were sampled from a man between 50 and 59 years old with Graves' hyperthyroidism.

The V gene is TRBV6-5, the J gene TRBJ1-2, with D maybe TRBD1 (6 bases). The CDR3 runs 15 residues. V was shortened by 2 bases and J by 0 bases, with 10 bases between the two germline ends. Germline values: CDR1 MNHEY, CDR2 SVGAGI. The CDR3 spells CASSYVAGANYGYTF. The CDR3 DNA is TGTGCCAGCAGTTACGTGGCAGGGGCTAACTATGGCTACACCTTC.

This clonotype was seen many times. This chain connects TRBV19 to TRBJ1-1; D is perhaps TRBD1 (5 bases). With 5 bases removed from V and 3 bases from J, the gap between germline ends came to 19 bases. The CDR3 is 16 residues long. Germline lookup yields CDR1 LNHDA and CDR2 SQIVND (reference sequence). In DNA, the CDR3 is TGTGCCAGTAGTCCCCATGGTGGGGGTCGGGACACTGAAGCTTTCTTT. It specifies CASSPHGGGRDTEAFF.

This clonotype was detected only once. One base away lies a much larger clone, so this may be a sequencing read error. The chain links TRBV7-9 to TRBJ2-5; 9 nucleotides line up with TRBD2. Germline V gene lookup returns CDR1 SEHNR and CDR2 FQNEAQ (reference sequence). V gave up 8 bases and J gave up 4 bases; unmatched junction bases: 14. This CDR3 is built from 16 residues. The CDR3: CASGLSGRRGRETQYF. The CDR3 coding sequence is TGTGCCAGCGGCCTTAGCGGGAGAAGGGGTAGAGAGACCCAGTACTTC.

This clonotype was counted at least ten times. V usage is TRBV12-3 or TRBV12-4 and J usage is TRBJ2-7; D might be TRBD1 or TRBD2, each matching 5 bases. CDR3 length: 15 amino acids. V lost 2 bases and J 0 bases, leaving 11 bases between the germline ends. The CDR3 here is CASSLKGPASYEQYF. CDR3 sequence (DNA): TGTGCCAGCAGTTTAAAGGGACCTGCCTCCTACGAGCAGTACTTC.

There are a few counts of this clonotype. The V gene is TRBV6-5, the J gene TRBJ2-7; 8 bases align to TRBD1. CDR3 length equals 14 residues. V gave up 0 bases and J gave up 7 bases; unmatched junction bases: 5. CDR1 and CDR2 (germline): MNHEY, SVGAGI. The CDR3 is CASSYSGQVREQYF. DNA of the CDR3: TGTGCCAGCAGTTACTCGGGACAGGTCCGAGAGCAGTACTTC.

In this sample, this clonotype turned up a few times. This chain joins TRBV4-2 and TRBJ2-5, with D unresolved. Trimming cost V 0 bases and J 7 bases, with 9 bases left between them. Germline V lookup: CDR1 LGHNA, CDR2 YNFKEQ. The CDR3 has 13 residues. The CDR3 nucleotides read TGTGCCAGCAGCCAAGATCAGCAGCGGACCCAGTACTTC. This sequence encodes CASSQDQQRTQYF.

The gene calls are TRBV11-2 and TRBJ2-6; TRBD1 is a possible D gene (6 bases). CDR1 is SGHAT and CDR2 is FQNNGV in the germline V gene. The CDR3 sequence is 16 residues long. V lost 5 bases, J lost 2 bases, and 13 bases lay in between. The CDR3 nucleotides are TGTGCCAGCAGCCTAGTTACAGGGACTGGGGCCAACGTCCTGACTTTC. Protein: CASSLVTGTGANVLTF. The complete variable domain, with remaining parts taken from reference TRBV11-2 and TRBJ2-6, reads EAGVAQSPRYKIIEKRQSVAFWCNPISGHATLYWYQQILGQGPKLLIQFQNNGVVDDSQLPKDRFSAERLKGVDSTLKIQPAKLEDSAVYLCASSLVTGTGANVLTFGAGSRLTVL.

The chain employs TRBV7-8 and TRBJ2-7; 10 bases match TRBD2. The germline V gene encodes CDR1 SGHVS and CDR2 FQNEAQ. The V segment lost 2 bases and the J segment 3 bases; nucleotides outside the gene matches: 4. The CDR3 is 15 amino acids. The CDR3 loop reads CASSLYRTSGYEQYF. DNA of the CDR3: TGTGCCAGCAGCTTATATAGGACTAGCGGCTACGAGCAGTACTTC.

This rearrangement joins TRBV5-1 to TRBJ2-2; 7 bases fit TRBD2. Germline V gene lookup returns CDR1 SGHRS and CDR2 YFSETQ. The CDR3 sequence is 15 residues long. Trimming at V came to 6 bases and at J to 4 bases, leaving 9 bases not matched to a gene. The CDR3 DNA is TGCGCCAGCAACCCCCGGGACTATTTCACCGGGGAGCTGTTTTTT. Translation: CASNPRDYFTGELFF.

For this clonotype: A much larger clone lies a single base off, so this may be a read error. The chain combines TRBV28 with TRBJ2-2, with D maybe TRBD2 (5 bases). The CDR3 runs to 13 residues. Per the germline V gene, CDR1 is MDHEN and CDR2 is SYDVKM. The CDR3 bases are TGTGCCAGCTGGAGAGAGAACACCGGGGAGCTGTCTTTT. Translation: CASWRENTGELSF.

This clonotype turned up a few times. Mismatch with germline at one junction end may stem from a read error. This chain uses TRBV28 with TRBJ2-1, with 12 bases that match TRBD2. The CDR3 extends over 16 amino acids. From germline, CDR1 is MDHEN and CDR2 SYDVKM. The CDR3 nucleotides are TGTGCCGGCAGCCCGGGACTAGCGGGCCTGGACAATGAGCAGTTCTTC. Protein product: CAGSPGLAGLDNEQFF. The full variable domain, with the rest looked up from reference TRBV28 and TRBJ2-1, is DVKVTQSSRYLVKRTGEKVFLECVQDMDHENMFWYRQDPGLGLRLIYFSYDVKMKEKGDIPEGYSVSREKKERFSLILESASTNQTSMYLCAGSPGLAGLDNEQFFGPGTRLTVL.

The sample holds many counts of this clonotype. J is TRBJ2-3 and V is TRBV7-9; D is unclear. The germline gives CDR1 SEHNR, CDR2 FQNEAQ (reference sequence). This CDR3 is built from 13 residues. Deletions cut 5 bases from V and 0 bases from J, with 6 bases between. The chain's CDR3 is CASSPESTDTQYF. The CDR3 coding sequence is TGTGCCAGCAGCCCAGAGAGCACAGATACGCAGTATTTT.

This clonotype was recorded many times. The chain has TRBV30 and TRBJ2-7; perhaps D is TRBD1 or TRBD2 (5 bases each). Germline V gives CDR1 GTSNPN, CDR2 SVGIG (reference sequence). V lost 4 bases, J lost 2 bases, and 15 bases lay in between. The CDR3 has 14 residues. CDR3 in amino acids: CAWNRDRATYEQYF. The CDR3 DNA reads TGTGCCTGGAATCGGGACCGAGCCACCTACGAGCAGTACTTC.